Shown below are 14 T cell receptor beta chains from a single sample sequenced in a study of OX40 agonist ivuxolimab in advanced cancers. Data came from immunoSEQ multiplex PCR; TCRdb stores just in-frame clones and leaves some out. The table lists roughly 77,000 clones, approximately 80% of them singletons, with 0.5% to 0.65% in the top ten. The sequencing here drew on CD4+ or CD8+ T cells sorted from blood, taken in a trial of the OX40 agonist ivuxolimab. Source of these receptors: an adult with an advanced solid tumor such as melanoma, head and neck, liver or kidney cancer.

The rearrangement joins TRBV19 to TRBJ2-7; 10 positions match TRBD2. The J segment lost 5 bases and the V segment lost 2 bases, leaving 9 bases of the junction unmatched. This CDR3 has 16 residues. Germline-derived CDR1 and CDR2 are LNHDA and SQIVND (reference sequence). CDR3 loop: CASSIIGASGRNEQYF. CDR3 DNA: TGTGCCAGTAGTATAATCGGGGCTAGCGGGAGAAACGAGCAGTACTTC. The variable domain in full, with the rest retrieved from reference TRBV19 and TRBJ2-7, is DGGITQSPKYLFRKEGQNVTLSCEQNLNHDAMYWYRQDPGQGLRLIYYSQIVNDFQKGDIAEGYSVSREKKESFPLTVTSAQKNPTAFYLCASSIIGASGRNEQYFGPGTRLTVT.

The chain links TRBV15 to TRBJ1-1, with TRBD1 identical over 8 bases. CDR1 is LNHNV and CDR2 is YYDKDF in the germline V gene (reference sequence). The CDR3 runs to 17 residues. With 0 bases clipped from V and 0 bases from J, the junction kept 6 bases outside the gene matches. The CDR3 loop is CATSRDRQGRMNTEAFF. CDR3 sequence (DNA): TGTGCCACCAGCAGAGATCGACAGGGGAGGATGAACACTGAAGCTTTCTTT.

This clone has only one observation. The chain couples TRBV7-2 to TRBJ2-7; the match to TRBD1 covers 12 bases. This CDR3 is built from 16 residues. The V gene's germline CDR1 is SGHTA and CDR2 FQGNSA. V lost 1 base and J lost 3; bases outside the gene matches: 4. CDR3 region: CASSLGGDRGHYEQYF. The CDR3 DNA is TGTGCCAGCAGCTTAGGAGGGGACAGGGGGCACTACGAGCAGTACTTC. The full variable domain, with the rest looked up from reference TRBV7-2 and TRBJ2-7, is GAGVSQSPSNKVTEKGKDVELRCDPISGHTALYWYRQSLGQGLEFLIYFQGNSAPDKSGLPSDRFSAERTGGSVSTLTIQRTQQEDSAVYLCASSLGGDRGHYEQYFGPGTRLTVT.

The chain combines TRBV9 with TRBJ1-6; 9 nucleotides line up with TRBD1. Germline trimming cut 0 bases from V and 4 bases from J; bases unmatched to any gene: 5. Germline values: CDR1 SGDLS, CDR2 YYNGEE. This CDR3 comprises 17 residues. The CDR3 nucleotides are TGTGCCAGCAGCGTAGCCTCGGGACAGGGATATAATTCACCCCTCCACTTT. Translation gives CASSVASGQGYNSPLHF.

V gene TRBV7-3 combines with J gene TRBJ2-5; TRBD2 might be the D (7 bases). V was clipped by 1 base and J by 4 bases, with 10 bases between them. Germline V gene data show CDR1 as SGHTA and CDR2 as FQGTGA. The CDR3 runs 14 residues. DNA for the CDR3: TGTGCCAGCAGCTTAAGGGGGGGCGGAGAGACCCAGTACTTC. As protein: CASSLRGGGETQYF.

This clone turned up a few times. The identical CDR3 is also encoded by other nucleotide sequences in the sample. The V gene is TRBV18, the J gene TRBJ2-3; 8 nucleotides match TRBD2. V lost 3 bases and J lost 6; bases outside the gene matches: 5. The germline gives CDR1 KGHSH, CDR2 LQKENI. CDR3 size: 14 residues. The CDR3: CASSPISGSDTQYF. CDR3 coding DNA: TGTGCCAGCTCACCGATCAGCGGGAGTGATACGCAGTATTTT.

The gene calls are TRBV7-9 and TRBJ2-5; 7 nucleotides agree with TRBD2. The CDR3 length is 14 residues. The V segment lost 5 bases and the J segment 1 base; nucleotides outside the gene matches: 4. Germline lookup yields CDR1 SEHNR and CDR2 FQNEAQ (reference sequence). CDR3 region: CASSPSGVQETQYF. In DNA form, the CDR3 reads TGTGCCAGCAGCCCGAGCGGGGTCCAAGAGACCCAGTACTTC.

For the CDR3, the DNA is TGCGCCAGCAGCCGTAAGGGACAGGGGAACCCTGGAAACACCATATATTTT. It specifies CASSRKGQGNPGNTIYF. The V gene is TRBV5-1, the J gene TRBJ1-3, with 10 positions matching TRBD1. V shed 4 bases, J shed 2 bases, and the junction held 9 bases outside the gene matches. Germline V gene data show CDR1 as SGHRS and CDR2 as YFSETQ. This CDR3 has 17 amino acids. Full variable domain (rest looked up from reference TRBV5-1 and TRBJ1-3): KAGVTQTPRYLIKTRGQQVTLSCSPISGHRSVSWYQQTPGQGLQFLFEYFSETQRNKGNFPGRFSGRQFSNSRSEMNVSTLELGDSALYLCASSRKGQGNPGNTIYFGEGSWLTVV.

The chain carries TRBV4-3 and TRBJ2-7, with D perhaps TRBD1 (7 bases). CDR1 LGHNA and CDR2 YSLEER come from the germline V gene. The V end was cut by 4 bases, the J end by 5 bases, with 33 bases between. The CDR3 runs to 20 residues. The CDR3 here is CASSPYWDSGIQGGIHEQYF. The DNA for the CDR3 is TGCGCCAGCAGCCCCTACTGGGACAGTGGAATCCAGGGGGGAATCCACGAGCAGTACTTC.

The J gene is TRBJ2-3, the V gene TRBV11-2; no firm D call. The V and J ends lost 1 base and 4 bases respectively, with 9 bases between them. CDR1 and CDR2 from the germline V gene are SGHAT and FQNNGV. The CDR3 has 14 residues. This CDR3 reads CASSLGAVPDTQYF. The CDR3 DNA is TGTGCCAGCAGCTTAGGCGCAGTCCCAGATACGCAGTATTTT.

The J gene is TRBJ2-3, the V gene TRBV5-3; 8 bases map to TRBD1. TRBV5-3 is designated an ORF whose function remains uncertain. The length of the CDR3 is 16 residues. Unmatched junction bases numbered 9, after V lost 4 bases and J lost 2 bases. CDR3 protein: CARSPGQGDPTDTQYF. CDR3 coding DNA: TGTGCCAGAAGCCCCGGACAGGGAGATCCCACAGATACGCAGTATTTT.

The chain carries TRBV5-6 and TRBJ2-6; no clear D gene. V lost 0 bases and J 0 bases, leaving 4 bases between the germline ends. The CDR3 extends over 15 amino acids. Germline V lookup: CDR1 SGHDT, CDR2 YYEEEE. CDR3 sequence: CASSLDPSGANVLTF. The DNA of the CDR3 is TGTGCCAGCAGCTTGGACCCCTCTGGGGCCAACGTCCTGACTTTC. Drawing the rest from reference TRBV5-6 and TRBJ2-6, the complete variable domain is DAGVTQSPTHLIKTRGQQVTLRCSPKSGHDTVSWYQQALGQGPQFIFQYYEEEERQRGNFPDRFSGHQFPNYSSELNVNALLLGDSALYLCASSLDPSGANVLTFGAGSRLTVL.

This clone was found a few times. The genes are TRBV9 and TRBJ2-7, with 8 nucleotides matching TRBD1. V lost 3 bases to trimming and J lost 2 bases; unmatched junction nucleotides: 4. Looked up from germline, CDR1 is SGDLS and CDR2 is YYNGEE. The CDR3 loop spans 14 amino acids. The CDR3 spells CASSADRVPYEQYF. CDR3 coding DNA: TGTGCCAGCAGCGCGGACAGGGTCCCCTACGAGCAGTACTTC.

This rearrangement joins TRBV5-4 to TRBJ2-3; 8 bases are shared with TRBD2. There are 14 residues in the CDR3. V gave up 4 bases and J gave up 1 base; unmatched junction bases: 2. Germline V gene sequence: CDR1 SGHNT, CDR2 YYREEE (reference sequence). This CDR3 is CASSPTSGTDTQYF. In nucleotides, the CDR3 is TGTGCCAGCAGCCCGACTAGCGGCACAGATACGCAGTATTTT.